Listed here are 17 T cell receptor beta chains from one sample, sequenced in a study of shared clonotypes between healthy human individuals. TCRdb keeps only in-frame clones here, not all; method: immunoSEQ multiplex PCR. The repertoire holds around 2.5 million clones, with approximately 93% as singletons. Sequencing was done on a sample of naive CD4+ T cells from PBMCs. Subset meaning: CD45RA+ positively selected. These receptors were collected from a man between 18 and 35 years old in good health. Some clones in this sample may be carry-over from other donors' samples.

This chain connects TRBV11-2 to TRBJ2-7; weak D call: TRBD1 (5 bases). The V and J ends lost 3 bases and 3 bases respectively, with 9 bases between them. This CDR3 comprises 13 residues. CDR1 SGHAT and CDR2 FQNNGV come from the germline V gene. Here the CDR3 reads CASSFDSNYEQYF. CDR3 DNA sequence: TGTGCCAGCAGCTTCGACAGTAACTACGAGCAGTACTTC.

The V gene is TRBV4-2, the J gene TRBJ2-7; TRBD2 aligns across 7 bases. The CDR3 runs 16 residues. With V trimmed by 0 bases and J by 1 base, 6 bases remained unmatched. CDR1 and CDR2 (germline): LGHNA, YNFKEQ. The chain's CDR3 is CASSQDGTGGSYEQYF. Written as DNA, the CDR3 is TGTGCCAGCAGCCAAGATGGGACGGGAGGTTCCTACGAGCAGTACTTC.

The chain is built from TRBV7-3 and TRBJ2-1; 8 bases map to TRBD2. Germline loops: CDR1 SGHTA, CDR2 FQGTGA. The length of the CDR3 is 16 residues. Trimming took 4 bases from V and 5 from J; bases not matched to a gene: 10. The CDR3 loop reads CASSYVSGRGNNEQFF. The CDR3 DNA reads TGTGCCAGCAGCTATGTAAGCGGGAGAGGAAACAATGAGCAGTTCTTC.

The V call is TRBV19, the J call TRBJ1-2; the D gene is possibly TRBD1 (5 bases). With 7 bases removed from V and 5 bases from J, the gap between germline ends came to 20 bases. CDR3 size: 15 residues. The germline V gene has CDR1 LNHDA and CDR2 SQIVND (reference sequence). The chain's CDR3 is CASTRHDGGSYGYTF. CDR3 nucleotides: TGTGCCAGTACCCGCCACGATGGGGGAAGTTATGGCTACACCTTC.

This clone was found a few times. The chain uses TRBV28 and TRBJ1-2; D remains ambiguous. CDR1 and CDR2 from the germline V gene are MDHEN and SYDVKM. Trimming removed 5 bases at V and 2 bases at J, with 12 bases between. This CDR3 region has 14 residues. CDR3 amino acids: CASSPSSRNYGYTF. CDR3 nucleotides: TGTGCCAGCAGTCCTTCAAGCAGGAACTATGGCTACACCTTC.

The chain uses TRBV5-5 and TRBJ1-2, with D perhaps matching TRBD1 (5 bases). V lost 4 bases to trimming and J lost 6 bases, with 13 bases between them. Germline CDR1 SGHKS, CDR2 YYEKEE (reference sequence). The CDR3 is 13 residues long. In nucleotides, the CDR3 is TGTGCCAGCAGCCCCATGTCAGGGCATGGCTACACCTTC. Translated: CASSPMSGHGYTF.

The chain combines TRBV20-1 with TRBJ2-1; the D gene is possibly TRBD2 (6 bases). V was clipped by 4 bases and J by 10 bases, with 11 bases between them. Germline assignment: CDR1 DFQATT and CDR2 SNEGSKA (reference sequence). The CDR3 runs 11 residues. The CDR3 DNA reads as TGCAGTGCTATACCGGGGGAGGAGCAGTTCTTC. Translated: CSAIPGEEQFF.

The CDR3 DNA sequence: TGTGCCAGCAGCCGGGGTAGCGGGAGAGGTACAGATACGCAGTATTTT. This encodes CASSRGSGRGTDTQYF. This chain connects TRBV14 to TRBJ2-3; the match to TRBD2 covers 9 bases. This CDR3 spans 16 amino acids. Germline V lookup: CDR1 SGHDN, CDR2 FVKESK. V lost 4 bases and J lost 3; bases outside the gene matches: 8.

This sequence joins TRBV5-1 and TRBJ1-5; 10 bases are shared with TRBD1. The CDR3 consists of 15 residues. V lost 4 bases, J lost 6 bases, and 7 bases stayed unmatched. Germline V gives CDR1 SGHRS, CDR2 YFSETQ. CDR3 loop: CASSTGQGQGQPQHF. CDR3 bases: TGCGCCAGCAGCACGGGACAGGGGCAGGGTCAGCCCCAGCATTTT.

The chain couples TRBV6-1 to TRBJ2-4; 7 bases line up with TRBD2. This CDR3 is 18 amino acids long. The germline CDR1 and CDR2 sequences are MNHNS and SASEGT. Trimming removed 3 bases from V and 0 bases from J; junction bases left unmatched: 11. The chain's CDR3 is CASSDPQGLAGAKNIQYF. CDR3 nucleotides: TGTGCCAGCAGTGACCCCCAGGGATTAGCGGGAGCCAAAAACATTCAGTACTTC.

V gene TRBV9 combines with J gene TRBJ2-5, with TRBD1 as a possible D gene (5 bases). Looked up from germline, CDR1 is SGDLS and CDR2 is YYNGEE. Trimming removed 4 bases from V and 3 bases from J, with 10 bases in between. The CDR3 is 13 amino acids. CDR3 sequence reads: CASSPGIKETQYF. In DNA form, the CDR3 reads TGTGCCAGCAGCCCAGGGATTAAAGAGACCCAGTACTTC.

CDR3 sequence reads: CASRGSETQYF. CDR3 coding DNA: TGTGCCAGCAGGGGCTCAGAGACCCAGTACTTC. The chain combines TRBV28 with TRBJ2-5, with D hard to call. V lost 6 bases to trimming and J lost 4 bases, with 6 bases between them. From germline, CDR1 is MDHEN and CDR2 SYDVKM. This CDR3 has 11 residues.

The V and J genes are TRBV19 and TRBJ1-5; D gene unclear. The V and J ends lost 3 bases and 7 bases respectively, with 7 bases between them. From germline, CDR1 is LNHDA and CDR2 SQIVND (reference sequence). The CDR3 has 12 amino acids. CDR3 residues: CASSITAQPQHF. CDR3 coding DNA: TGTGCCAGTAGTATTACAGCCCAGCCCCAGCATTTT.

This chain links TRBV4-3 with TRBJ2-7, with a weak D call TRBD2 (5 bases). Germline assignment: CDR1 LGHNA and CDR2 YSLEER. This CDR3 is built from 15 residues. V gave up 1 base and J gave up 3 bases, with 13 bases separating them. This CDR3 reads CASSQARTSGYEQYF. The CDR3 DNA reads TGCGCCAGCAGCCAAGCTAGGACTTCGGGCTACGAGCAGTACTTC.

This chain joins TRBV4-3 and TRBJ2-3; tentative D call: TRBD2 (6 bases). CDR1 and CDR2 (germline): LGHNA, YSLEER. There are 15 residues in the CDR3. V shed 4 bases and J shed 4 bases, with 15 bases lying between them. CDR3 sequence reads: CASSPEGLGADTQYF. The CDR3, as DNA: TGCGCCAGCAGCCCGGAGGGACTTGGGGCAGATACGCAGTATTTT.

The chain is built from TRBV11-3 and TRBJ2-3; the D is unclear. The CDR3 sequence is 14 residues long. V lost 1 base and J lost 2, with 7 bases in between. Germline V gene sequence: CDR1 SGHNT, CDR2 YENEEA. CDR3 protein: CASSLGSNTDTQYF. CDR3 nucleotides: TGTGCCAGCAGCTTAGGTTCTAACACAGATACGCAGTATTTT.

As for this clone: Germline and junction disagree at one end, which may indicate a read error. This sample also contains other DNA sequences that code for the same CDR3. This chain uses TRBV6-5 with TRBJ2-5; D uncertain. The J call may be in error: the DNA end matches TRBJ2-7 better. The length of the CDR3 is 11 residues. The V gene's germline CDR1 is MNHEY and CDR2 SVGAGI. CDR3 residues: CASSYSHEQYF. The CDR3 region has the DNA TGTGCCAGCAGTTACTCCCACGAGCAGTACTTC.